One sample yielded the 5 T cell receptor beta chains listed below, sequenced in a study of molecular identifiers for immune sequencing clone quantification. A single record per CDR3 protein comes from TCRdb applying MiXCR to the PCR reads. The sample yields hundreds of thousands of distinct CDR3 sequences, 15% to 20% seen once. The specimen sequenced was naive CD8+ T cells from blood, with Jurkat cell RNA spiked in. Documented subset: FACS-sorted CD8+CD4-CCR7+CD45RA+ naive T cells. All receptors come from a human donor in good health. Some libraries in this study had Jurkat cell RNA spiked in.

This clonotype was seen repeatedly, ten times or more. The genes are TRBV5-1 and TRBJ1-5; D gene ambiguous. This CDR3 is 15 amino acids long. Trimming removed 0 bases at V and 7 bases at J, with 14 bases between. Per the germline V gene, CDR1 is SGHRS and CDR2 is YFSETQ. CDR3 in DNA: TGCGCCAGCAGCTTGGCGGACGGAATCGGCCAGCCCCAGCATTTT. Translating it yields CASSLADGIGQPQHF.

As regards this clonotype: A single base separates this from a much larger clone, so it may be a read error. This rearrangement joins TRBV5-4 to TRBJ2-3, with 12 bases matching TRBD2. Germline V gives CDR1 SGHNT, CDR2 YYREEE (reference sequence). CDR3 size: 15 residues. The CDR3 reads CASSPPTSGGGTQCF. The CDR3, as DNA: TGTGCCAGCAGCCCTCCGACTAGCGGGGGTGGTACGCAGTGTTTT.

In its sample, this clonotype was seen many times. V usage is TRBV13 and J usage is TRBJ2-7; possible D gene TRBD1, 6 bases. Per the germline V gene, CDR1 is PRHDT and CDR2 is FYEKMQ (reference sequence). This CDR3 is 15 amino acids long. V lost 4 bases and J lost 2, with 15 bases in between. CDR3 amino acids: CASSYTGQTTYEQYF. The CDR3 DNA reads as TGTGCCAGCAGCTACACGGGACAAACAACCTACGAGCAGTACTTC.

A few counts support this clonotype. This chain's CDR3 is CASSLVSGTSVHEQYF. For the CDR3, the DNA is TGTGCCAGCAGCTTAGTGTCCGGGACTAGCGTACACGAGCAGTACTTC. J is TRBJ2-7 and V is TRBV11-2, with 10 nucleotides matching TRBD2. V gave up 1 base and J gave up 5 bases; unmatched junction bases: 8. Germline loops: CDR1 SGHAT, CDR2 FQNNGV. CDR3 length: 16 residues.

In the case of this clonotype: A read error may explain this, as a much larger clone is one base away. The V and J genes are TRBV6-2 or TRBV6-3 and TRBJ2-3; D remains ambiguous. Germline assignment: CDR1 MNHEY and CDR2 SVGEGT. The CDR3 has 11 amino acids. The CDR3, as DNA: TGTGCCAGCGGTTACGGGTCAACGCAGTATTTT. Its protein product is CASGYGSTQYF.